A single sample gave rise to the 10 T cell receptor beta chains below, sequenced in a study of CD8+CD57+ T cells in acquired aplastic anemia. TCR beta VDJ and CDR3 were profiled, and genomic DNA was the template. TCRdb independently ran MiXCR on the reads; one entry per CDR3 protein. The sample includes 180,000 or so distinct CDR3 sequences, 48% of them seen just once. Individuals selected for sequencing had exhibited CD8+CD57+ cell expansion on flow cytometry. Sequenced material: sorted CD4+, CD8+, or CD8+CD57+ T cells (not recorded which) from PBMCs. The receptors were gathered from a human donor with aplastic anemia.

Comment on this clonotype: No conserved phenylalanine or tryptophan ends this CDR3, so it is likely a read error. The genes are TRBV7-8 and TRBJ2-7; TRBD2 matches at 14 bases. This CDR3 is 16 amino acids long. J lost 5 bases, V lost 5 bases, and 8 bases had no gene match. Germline CDR1 reads SGHVS; CDR2 reads FQNEAQ. CDR3 protein: CASSTGTSGRIHEQYS. DNA for the CDR3: TGTGCCAGCAGCACAGGGACTAGCGGGAGAATCCACGAGCAGTACTCC.

The genes are TRBV7-3 and TRBJ2-2; the match to TRBD1 covers 8 bases. The J segment lost 4 bases and the V segment lost 5 bases, leaving 6 bases of the junction unmatched. The CDR3 covers 15 residues. CDR1 is SGHTA and CDR2 is FQGTGA in the germline V gene. CDR3 nucleotide sequence: TGTGCCAGCAGCCCCAGGGGGCACGGCACCGGGGAGCTGTTTTTT. Protein sequence: CASSPRGHGTGELFF.

This clonotype was seen just once. The chain carries TRBV15 and TRBJ2-2; D remains ambiguous. Germline V CDR1 and CDR2: LNHNV, YYDKDF (reference sequence). The CDR3 runs to 14 residues. Trimming removed 1 base from V and 3 bases from J, with 6 bases in between. The CDR3 spells CATSRGRDTGELFF. DNA of the CDR3: TGTGCCACCAGCAGAGGTCGGGACACCGGGGAGCTGTTTTTT.

This clonotype came up a few times. This chain links TRBV15 with TRBJ2-7; D perhaps matches TRBD1 (6 bases). V lost 3 bases and J 2 bases, leaving 20 bases between the germline ends. Germline-derived CDR1 and CDR2 are LNHNV and YYDKDF (reference sequence). The CDR3 loop spans 17 amino acids. CDR3: CATSRSLTETGAYEQYF. The DNA of the CDR3 is TGTGCCACCAGCAGGAGCCTTACCGAGACAGGAGCCTACGAGCAGTACTTC.

The rearrangement uses TRBV7-8 and TRBJ2-1, with D hard to call. The ends were cut back, 3 bases at V and 0 bases at J, with 12 bases in the middle. The CDR3 extends over 16 amino acids. Germline CDR1 SGHVS, CDR2 FQNEAQ. This chain's CDR3 is CASSFSRFNSYNEQFF. CDR3 sequence (DNA): TGTGCCAGCAGCTTTTCTAGGTTCAACTCCTACAATGAGCAGTTCTTC.

There are a few counts of this clonotype. One end of the junction does not line up with germline, which may come from a read error. This sequence joins TRBV6-2 or TRBV6-3 and TRBJ1-1; no clear D. The CDR3 has 14 amino acids. CDR1 is MNHEY, CDR2 SVGEGT, per germline. The CDR3: CASGYSPLGTEAFF. The CDR3 nucleotides are TGTGCCAGCGGTTACTCGCCACTCGGCACTGAAGCTTTCTTT.

V gene TRBV6-4 combines with J gene TRBJ2-7; 8 bases map to TRBD1. The CDR3 extends over 11 amino acids. Germline V gives CDR1 MRHNA, CDR2 SNTAGT. J was trimmed by 6 bases and V by 6 bases; bases with no gene match: 1. The CDR3 reads CASRTGGEQYF. The CDR3 DNA is TGTGCCAGCAGAACAGGGGGCGAGCAGTACTTC.

This clonotype was detected only a few times. At one of its ends the junction is not consistent with the germline gene, which may arise from a read error. The V gene is TRBV24-1, the J gene TRBJ1-5; D unresolved. The CDR3 extends over 14 amino acids. Germline V gene sequence: CDR1 KGHDR, CDR2 SFDVKD. Here the CDR3 DNA reads TGTGCCACCAGTGATTCGCGTAGGAATCTGCCCCAGCATTTT. Translation gives CATSDSRRNLPQHF.

The chain has TRBV2 and TRBJ2-7; no clear D gene. Trimming cost V 3 bases and J 2 bases, with 8 bases left between them. Germline-derived CDR1 and CDR2 are SNHLY and FYNNEI. The CDR3 is 13 residues long. The CDR3 nucleotides read TGTGCCAGCAGTGACGACTTAACCTACGAGCAGTACTTC. It codes for CASSDDLTYEQYF. The entire variable domain, with the rest obtained from reference TRBV2 and TRBJ2-7, is as follows: EPEVTQTPSHQVTQMGQEVILRCVPISNHLYFYWYRQILGQKVEFLVSFYNNEISEKSEIFDDQFSVERPDGSNFTLKIRSTKLEDSAMYFCASSDDLTYEQYFGPGTRLTVT.

This clonotype has ten or more counts. The V call is TRBV3-1, the J call TRBJ2-7, with 9 bases identical to TRBD2. The trim removed 1 base at V and 2 bases at J, leaving 3 bases unmatched. Germline CDR1 and CDR2: LGHDT and YNNKEL (reference sequence). CDR3 length: 15 amino acids. CDR3 DNA sequence: TGTGCCAGCAGCCAAGTGTCTAGCGGGACCTACGAGCAGTACTTC. Amino acid sequence: CASSQVSSGTYEQYF.